This T cell receptor (beta chain) was captured by sequencing in a study of patients and donors after allogeneic stem cell transplantation. This CDR3 has 13 residues. V dropped 3 bases and J dropped 9 bases, with 9 bases sitting between them. A single record per CDR3 protein comes from TCRdb applying MiXCR to the RT-PCR reads. The data hold 100,000 to 130,000 distinct CDR3 sequences, with 35% to 45% observed a single time. This clonotype occurred a few times. The sequenced material came from blood, either unsorted or a sorted T cell fraction (not recorded which). The receptor was derived from a human donor who was either an allogeneic HSCT recipient or a stem cell or donor lymphocyte infusion donor (not recorded which). It is not recorded whose cells these are; they may come from a transplant donor. This sequence joins TRBV12-3 or TRBV12-4 and TRBJ1-6, with D hard to call. CDR3 sequence (DNA): TGTGCCAGCAGTTTGATACAAGGTTCACCCCTCCACTTT. Its translation is CASSLIQGSPLHF.